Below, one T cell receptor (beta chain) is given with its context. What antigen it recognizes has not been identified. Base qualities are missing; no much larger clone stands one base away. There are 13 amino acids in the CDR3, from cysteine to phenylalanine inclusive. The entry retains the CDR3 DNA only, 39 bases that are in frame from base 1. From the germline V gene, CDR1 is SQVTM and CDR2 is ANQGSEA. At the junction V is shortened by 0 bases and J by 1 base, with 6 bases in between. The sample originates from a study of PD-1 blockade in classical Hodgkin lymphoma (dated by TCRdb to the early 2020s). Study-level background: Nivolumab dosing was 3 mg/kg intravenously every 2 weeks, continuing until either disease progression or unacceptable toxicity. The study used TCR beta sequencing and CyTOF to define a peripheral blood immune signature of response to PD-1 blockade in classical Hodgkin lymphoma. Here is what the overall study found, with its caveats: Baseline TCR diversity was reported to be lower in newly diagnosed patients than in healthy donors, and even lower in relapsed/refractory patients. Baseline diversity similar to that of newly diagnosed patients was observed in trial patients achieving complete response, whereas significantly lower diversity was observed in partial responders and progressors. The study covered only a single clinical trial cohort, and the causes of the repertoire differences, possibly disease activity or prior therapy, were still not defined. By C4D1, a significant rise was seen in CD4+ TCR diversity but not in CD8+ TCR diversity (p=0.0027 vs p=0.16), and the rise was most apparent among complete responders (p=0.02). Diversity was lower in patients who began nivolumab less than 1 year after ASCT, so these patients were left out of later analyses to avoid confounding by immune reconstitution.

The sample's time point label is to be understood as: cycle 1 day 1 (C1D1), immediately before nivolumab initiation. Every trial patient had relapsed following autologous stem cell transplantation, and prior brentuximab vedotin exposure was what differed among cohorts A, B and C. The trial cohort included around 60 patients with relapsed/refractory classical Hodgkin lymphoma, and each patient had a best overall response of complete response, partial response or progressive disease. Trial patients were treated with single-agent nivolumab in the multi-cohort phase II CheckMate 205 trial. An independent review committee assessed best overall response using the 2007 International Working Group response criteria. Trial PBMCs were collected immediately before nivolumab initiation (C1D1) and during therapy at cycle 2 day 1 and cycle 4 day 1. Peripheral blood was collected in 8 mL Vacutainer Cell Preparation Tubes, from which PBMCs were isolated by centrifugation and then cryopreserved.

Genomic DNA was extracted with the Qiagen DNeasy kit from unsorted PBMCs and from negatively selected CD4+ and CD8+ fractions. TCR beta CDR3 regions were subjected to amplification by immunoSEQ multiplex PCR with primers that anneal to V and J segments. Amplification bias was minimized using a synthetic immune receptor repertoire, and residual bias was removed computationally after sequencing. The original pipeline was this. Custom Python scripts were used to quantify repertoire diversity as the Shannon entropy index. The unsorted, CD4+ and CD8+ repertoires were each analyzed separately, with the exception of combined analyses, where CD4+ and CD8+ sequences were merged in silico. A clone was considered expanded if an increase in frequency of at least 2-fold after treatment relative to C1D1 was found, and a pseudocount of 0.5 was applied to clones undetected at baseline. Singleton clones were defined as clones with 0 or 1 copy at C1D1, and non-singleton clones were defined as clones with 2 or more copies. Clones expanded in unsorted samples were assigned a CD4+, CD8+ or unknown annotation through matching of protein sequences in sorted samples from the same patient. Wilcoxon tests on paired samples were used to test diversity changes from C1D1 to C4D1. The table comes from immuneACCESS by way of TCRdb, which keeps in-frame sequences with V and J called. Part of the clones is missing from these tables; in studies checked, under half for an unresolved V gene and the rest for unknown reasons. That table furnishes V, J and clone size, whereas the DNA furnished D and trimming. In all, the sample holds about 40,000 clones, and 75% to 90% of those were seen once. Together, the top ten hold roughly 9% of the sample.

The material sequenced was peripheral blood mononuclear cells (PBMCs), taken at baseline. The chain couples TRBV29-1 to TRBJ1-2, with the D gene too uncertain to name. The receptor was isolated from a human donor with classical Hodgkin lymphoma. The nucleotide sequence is TGCAGCGTTGAAGATTATGATAACTATGGCTACACCTTC. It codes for CSVEDYDNYGYTF.